What follows is one T cell receptor beta chain and its context. Its antigen is unknown. TCRdb fed the RT-PCR reads into MiXCR, producing one record per CDR3 protein. This sample has hundreds of thousands of distinct CDR3 sequences, with about an eighth found just once. CDR3 size: 14 residues. Germline V gene sequence: CDR1 SQVTM, CDR2 ANQGSEA. The V and J ends lost 8 bases and 1 base respectively, with 17 bases between them. This sample was taken from a study of response to subunit inactivated influenza vaccine. Findings of the study overall: Researchers suggested that each seasonal influenza vaccination recruits few new T cells.

The chain has TRBV29-1 and TRBJ1-1, with a tentative D call TRBD1 (5 bases). The starting material was PBMCs from blood, obtained about 40 days after vaccination. The TCR sequence derives from a man aged 50 to 60 who received an inactivated influenza vaccine. DNA of the CDR3: TGCAGCTTCATGAGGGGTGCTCCGAACACTGAAGCTTTCTTT. Protein: CSFMRGAPNTEAFF.